This entry features one T cell receptor (beta chain) sequence. This clonotype was found many times. Which antigen it targets is not known. The record has no base qualities; no much larger clone is one base away. This entry belongs to a study of T cells in Graves' hyperthyroidism and ophthalmopathy (dated 2019 in TCRdb). In terms of the full investigation: Peripheral blood samples were taken at initial diagnosis, before any treatment was given. To identify TCR V-J signatures that set the groups apart, the researchers used a discovery cohort of more than 95 patients, made up of under 45 with Graves' ophthalmopathy and 55 to 65 with stable Graves' hyperthyroidism. Whether ophthalmopathy could be predicted prospectively was tested in an independent validation cohort made up of roughly 20 hyperthyroidism patients plus 17 patients who later progressed to ophthalmopathy. The roughly 100 discovery patients were randomly split 7:3 into training and test sets. Thyroid tissue and blood T-cell repertoires from six or seven Graves' hyperthyroidism patients were also compared in the study. Once sampling was done, hyperthyroidism patients were given methimazole at a starting dose of 30 mg daily, whereas ophthalmopathy patients were given high-dose intravenous methylprednisolone. TCR Vbeta CDR3 sequencing of some 140 peripheral blood samples (under 45 ophthalmopathy, under 80 hyperthyroidism and around 17 progressor patients) is reported in the paper.

The TCR beta CDR3 regions were amplified from the RNA transcripts. The TCR CDR3 was subjected to a first round of RT-PCR using the HTBI primer set and the Qiagen OneStep RT-PCR kit. Libraries were constructed in a second round of multiplex PCR, after which size selection and purification were carried out. The libraries were sequenced on an Illumina HiSeq2000 using paired-end 100 bp reads. The paper's data handling went like this. SOAPnuke was used to process the raw data, removing reads that contained adapters or uncalled bases, had a mean Phred below 15, or lacked an exact match to the constant primer or identifier. COPE v1.2.5 was used to merge the high-quality paired reads, and each unique nucleotide sequence was defined as a clonotype. MiTCR v1.1 was used to align the clonotypes against IMGT TRBV, TRBD and TRBJ reference segments. Analysis was restricted to V-J combinations with a frequency above 0.0001, which covered over 98% of repertoires. The TCS score was defined as the ratio of F50 (clonal expansion) to E x V (chaos), calculated using BLOSUM62-based TCRdist between CDR3 peptides within each V-J. Welch's t-statistics and random forest reduced some 510 V-J features to 10 to 15, which were used in a naive Bayes classifier (R e1071). Thyroid-blood repertoire similarity was quantified with the Morisita-Horn index. Starting from the raw public reads, TCRdb applied fastp trimming at Q25, assembled clones with MiXCR and retained in-frame beta chains. Identical CDR3 proteins give one entry, which carries the most common genes and DNA. None of the V and J calls come from the authors' own analysis; TCRdb made them. For this sample the table gives hundreds of thousands of distinct CDR3 sequences, of which 38% were detected only once. About 9% of the sample belongs to the ten largest clones.

General findings and caveats noted by the study authors: In validation, the model predicted progression to ophthalmopathy with 55% to 71% sensitivity and 72% to 85% specificity, a median of 6.5 months before onset. Most expanded thyroid clonotypes (frequency above 0.001) were also detected in blood, suggesting blood repertoires may reflect thyroid immune responses. In cross-validation, a model built on a 13 V-J signature told ophthalmopathy apart from stable hyperthyroidism with 85% to 90% sensitivity and 81% to 82% specificity, and in testing the same model reached 80%/75%. No statistical method was used to set the sample size in advance, and investigators knew the group allocation.

Graves' hyperthyroidism was defined as stable when no progression to ophthalmopathy occurred over 18 months of follow-up. Hyperthyroidism patients were newly diagnosed, had a disease duration of under 2 months, and were aged 18 to 65 years. Any patient with an uncontrolled infection, another autoimmune disease, pregnancy or lactation was excluded. Clinical symptoms, serum thyroxine and TRAb, thyroid ultrasound, and orbital computed tomography formed the basis for the diagnoses. Ficoll-Paque density gradient centrifugation was used to isolate PBMCs from under 11 ml of fresh peripheral blood. Trizol reagent was used to extract total RNA, and RNA quality was then checked on an Agilent 2100 Bioanalyzer. The CDR1 and CDR2 encoded by the germline V gene are SGHRS and YFSETQ. There are 13 amino acids in the CDR3, from cysteine to phenylalanine inclusive. Just the 39-base CDR3 DNA is kept, in frame starting at base 1. Cut back by 5 bases and 1 base, the V and J ends lie 10 bases apart.

The chain was built from TRBV5-1 and TRBJ2-7, with no D gene named confidently. The specimen sequenced was blood. This sequence was found in a man aged 18 to 30 with Graves' hyperthyroidism. DNA sequence: TGCGCCAGCAGGGGTGACGGGTCCTACGAGCAGTACTTC. Translated, this is CASRGDGSYEQYF.